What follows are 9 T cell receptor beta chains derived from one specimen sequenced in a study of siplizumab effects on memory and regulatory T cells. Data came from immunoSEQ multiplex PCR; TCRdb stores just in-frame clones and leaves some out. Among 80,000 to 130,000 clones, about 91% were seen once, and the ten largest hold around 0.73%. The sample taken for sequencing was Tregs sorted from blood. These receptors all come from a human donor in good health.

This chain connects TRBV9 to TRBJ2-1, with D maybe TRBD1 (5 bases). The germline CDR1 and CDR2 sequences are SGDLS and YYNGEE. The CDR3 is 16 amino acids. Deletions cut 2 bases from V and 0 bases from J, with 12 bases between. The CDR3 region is CASSVGPASSYNEQFF. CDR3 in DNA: TGTGCCAGCAGCGTGGGGCCAGCGAGCTCCTACAATGAGCAGTTCTTC.

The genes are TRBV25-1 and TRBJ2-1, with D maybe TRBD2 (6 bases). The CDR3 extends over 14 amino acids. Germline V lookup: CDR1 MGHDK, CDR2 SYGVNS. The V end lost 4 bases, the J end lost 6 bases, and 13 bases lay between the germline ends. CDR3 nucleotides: TGTGCCAGCAGTGTCCAGCTAGCGTTCAATGAGCAGTTCTTC. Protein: CASSVQLAFNEQFF.

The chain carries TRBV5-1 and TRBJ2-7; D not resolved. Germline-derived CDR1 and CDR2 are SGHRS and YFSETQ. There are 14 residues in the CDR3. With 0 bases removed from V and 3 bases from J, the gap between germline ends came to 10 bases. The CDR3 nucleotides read TGCGCCAGCAGCTTGGTCGGGCAGGACTACGAGCAGTACTTC. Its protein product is CASSLVGQDYEQYF. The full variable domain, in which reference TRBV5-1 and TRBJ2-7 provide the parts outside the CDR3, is KAGVTQTPRYLIKTRGQQVTLSCSPISGHRSVSWYQQTPGQGLQFLFEYFSETQRNKGNFPGRFSGRQFSNSRSEMNVSTLELGDSALYLCASSLVGQDYEQYFGPGTRLTVT.

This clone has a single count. DNA for the CDR3: TGTGCCAGCAGTTTACCGACAGCAGGCAATCAGCCCCAGCATTTT. Protein: CASSLPTAGNQPQHF. This chain joins TRBV28 and TRBJ1-5; weak D call: TRBD1 (5 bases). V lost 2 bases and J 2 bases, leaving 10 bases between the germline ends. There are 15 residues in the CDR3. Germline V gene lookup returns CDR1 MDHEN and CDR2 SYDVKM.

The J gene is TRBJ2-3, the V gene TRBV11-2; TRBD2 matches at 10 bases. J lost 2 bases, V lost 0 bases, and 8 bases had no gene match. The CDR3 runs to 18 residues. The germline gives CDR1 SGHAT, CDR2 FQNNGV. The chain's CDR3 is CASSLEPLAGSFTDTQYF. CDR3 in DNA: TGTGCCAGCAGCTTAGAACCACTAGCGGGATCGTTCACAGATACGCAGTATTTT.

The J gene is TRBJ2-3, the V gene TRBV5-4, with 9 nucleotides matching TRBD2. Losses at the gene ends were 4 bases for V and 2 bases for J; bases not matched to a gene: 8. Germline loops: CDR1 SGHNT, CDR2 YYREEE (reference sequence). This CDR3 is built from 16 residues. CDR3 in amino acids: CASSRLLAGHTDTQYF. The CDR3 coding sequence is TGTGCCAGCAGCCGATTACTAGCGGGCCACACAGATACGCAGTATTTT. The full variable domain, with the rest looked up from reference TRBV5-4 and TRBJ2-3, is ETGVTQSPTHLIKTRGQQVTLRCSSQSGHNTVSWYQQALGQGPQFIFQYYREEENGRGNFPPRFSGLQFPNYSSELNVNALELDDSALYLCASSRLLAGHTDTQYFGPGTRLTVL.

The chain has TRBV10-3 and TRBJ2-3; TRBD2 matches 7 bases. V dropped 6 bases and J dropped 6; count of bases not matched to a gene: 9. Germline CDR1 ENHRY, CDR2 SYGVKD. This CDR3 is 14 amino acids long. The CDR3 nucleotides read TGTGCCATCAGGGGTAGCGGGCGGTGGGATACGCAGTATTTT. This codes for CAIRGSGRWDTQYF.

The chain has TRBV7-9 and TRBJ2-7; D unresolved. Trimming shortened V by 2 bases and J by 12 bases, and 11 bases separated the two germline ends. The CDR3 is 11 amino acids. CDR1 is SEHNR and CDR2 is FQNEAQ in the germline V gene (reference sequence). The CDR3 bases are TGTGCCAGCAGCTTATGGCCAGAGTTGTACTTC. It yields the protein CASSLWPELYF.

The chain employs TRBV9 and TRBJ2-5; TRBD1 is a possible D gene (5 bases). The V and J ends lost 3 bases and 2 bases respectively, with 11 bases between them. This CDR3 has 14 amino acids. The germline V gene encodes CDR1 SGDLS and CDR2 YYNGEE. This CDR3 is CASSGRQTQETQYF. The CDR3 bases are TGTGCCAGCAGCGGACGACAGACACAAGAGACCCAGTACTTC.